This T cell receptor (beta chain) was profiled in a study of CD8 T cells in ankylosing spondylitis. Study observations and caveats: It appeared that ankylosing spondylitis blood was characterized by a TCR beta motif of several highly homologous variants.

Remarks on this clonotype: Its antigen is not known.

V was clipped by 3 bases and J by 1 base; unmatched bases: 1. Germline-derived CDR1 and CDR2 are DFQATT and SNEGSKA (reference sequence). The CDR3 is 13 amino acids. In TCRdb, the 5' RACE reads were re-called with MiXCR into one record per CDR3 protein. The sample records roughly 400,000 distinct CDR3 sequences, around 24% being singletons. This clonotype was obtained from a male donor with ankylosing spondylitis. Sequencing input: blood, either unsorted or a sorted T cell fraction (not recorded which). V gene TRBV20-1 combines with J gene TRBJ2-5, with 8 bases lining up with TRBD1. CDR3 protein: CSARGTGQETQYF. DNA of the CDR3: TGCAGTGCTAGGGGGACAGGCCAAGAGACCCAGTACTTC.